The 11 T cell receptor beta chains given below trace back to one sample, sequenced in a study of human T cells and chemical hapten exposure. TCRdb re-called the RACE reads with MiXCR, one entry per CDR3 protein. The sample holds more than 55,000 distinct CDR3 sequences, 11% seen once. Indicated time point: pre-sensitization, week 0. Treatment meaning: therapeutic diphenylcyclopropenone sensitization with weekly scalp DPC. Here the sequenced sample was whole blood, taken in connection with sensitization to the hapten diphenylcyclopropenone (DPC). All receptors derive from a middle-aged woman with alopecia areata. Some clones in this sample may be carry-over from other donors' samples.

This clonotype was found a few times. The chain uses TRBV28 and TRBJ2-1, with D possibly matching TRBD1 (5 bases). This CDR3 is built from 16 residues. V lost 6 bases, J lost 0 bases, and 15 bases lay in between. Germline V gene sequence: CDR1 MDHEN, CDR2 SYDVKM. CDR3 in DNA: TGTGCCAGCAGACTTGGACGGACAAGCTCCTACAATGAGCAGTTCTTC. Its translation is CASRLGRTSSYNEQFF.

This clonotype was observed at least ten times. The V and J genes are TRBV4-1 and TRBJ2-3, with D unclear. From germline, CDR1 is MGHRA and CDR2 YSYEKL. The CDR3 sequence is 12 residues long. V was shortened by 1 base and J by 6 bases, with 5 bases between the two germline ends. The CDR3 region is CASSQVLDTQYF. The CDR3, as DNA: TGCGCCAGCAGCCAAGTGTTGGATACGCAGTATTTT.

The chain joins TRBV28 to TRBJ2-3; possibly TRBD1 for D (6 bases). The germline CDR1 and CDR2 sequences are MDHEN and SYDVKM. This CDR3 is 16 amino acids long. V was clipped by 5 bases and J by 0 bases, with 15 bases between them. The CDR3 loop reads CASSPQGLGSTDTQYF. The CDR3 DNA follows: TGTGCCAGCAGTCCGCAGGGGTTGGGGAGCACAGATACGCAGTATTTT.

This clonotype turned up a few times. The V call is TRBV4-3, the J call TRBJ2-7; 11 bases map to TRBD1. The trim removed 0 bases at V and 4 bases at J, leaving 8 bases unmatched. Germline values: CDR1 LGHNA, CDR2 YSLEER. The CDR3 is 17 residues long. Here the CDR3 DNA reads TGCGCCAGCAGCCAAGACGGGCTAGGACAGGGGGCTTACGAGCAGTACTTC. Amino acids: CASSQDGLGQGAYEQYF.

The CDR3: CASSLEGIPTYEQYF. The CDR3 DNA reads TGTGCCAGCAGCTTGGAGGGGATCCCGACCTACGAGCAGTACTTC. The chain combines TRBV7-9 with TRBJ2-7, with a tentative D call TRBD2 (6 bases). Between the trimmed V and J ends, which lost 3 bases and 2 bases, there was a span of 14 bases. The CDR3 totals 15 residues. CDR1 is SEHNR, CDR2 FQNEAQ, per germline (reference sequence).

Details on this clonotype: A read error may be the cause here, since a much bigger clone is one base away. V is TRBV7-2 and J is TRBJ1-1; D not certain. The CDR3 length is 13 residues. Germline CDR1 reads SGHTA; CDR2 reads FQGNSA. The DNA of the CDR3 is TGTGCCTGCAGCTTATGGAGAAGGACTGAAGCTTTCTTT. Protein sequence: CACSLWRRTEAFF.

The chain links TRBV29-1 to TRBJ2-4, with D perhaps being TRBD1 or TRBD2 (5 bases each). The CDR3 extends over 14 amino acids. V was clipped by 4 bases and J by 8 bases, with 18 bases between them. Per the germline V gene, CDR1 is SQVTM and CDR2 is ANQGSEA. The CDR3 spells CSVVDGTVVDIQYF. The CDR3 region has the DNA TGCAGCGTTGTTGATGGGACGGTAGTGGACATTCAGTACTTC.

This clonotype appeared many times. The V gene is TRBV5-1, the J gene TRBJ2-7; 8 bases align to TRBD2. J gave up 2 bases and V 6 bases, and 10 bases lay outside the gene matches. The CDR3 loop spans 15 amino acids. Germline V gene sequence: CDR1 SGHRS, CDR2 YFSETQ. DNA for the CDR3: TGCGCCAGCACCCCGGGAGGGGCTGGGGCCTACGAGCAGTACTTC. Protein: CASTPGGAGAYEQYF.

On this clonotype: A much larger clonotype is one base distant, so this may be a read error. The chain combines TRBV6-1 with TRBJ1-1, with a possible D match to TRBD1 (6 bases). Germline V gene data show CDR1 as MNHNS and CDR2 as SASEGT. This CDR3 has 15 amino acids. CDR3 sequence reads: CASSTMSGANTKAFF. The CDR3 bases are TGTGCCAGCAGTACAATGTCAGGGGCGAACACTAAAGCTTTCTTT.

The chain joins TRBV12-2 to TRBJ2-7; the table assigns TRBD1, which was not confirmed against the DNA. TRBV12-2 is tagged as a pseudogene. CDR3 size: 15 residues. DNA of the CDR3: TGTGCAAGTCGCTCAGTTCCGCCCCTTGACTACGAGCAGTACTTC. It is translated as CASRSVPPLDYEQYF.

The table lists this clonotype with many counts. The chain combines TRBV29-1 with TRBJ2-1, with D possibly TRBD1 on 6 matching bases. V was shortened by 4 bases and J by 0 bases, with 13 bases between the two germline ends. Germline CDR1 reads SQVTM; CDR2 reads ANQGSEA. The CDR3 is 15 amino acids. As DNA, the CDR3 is TGCAGCGTTGCCCCTCGACAGGACTCCTACAATGAGCAGTTCTTC. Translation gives CSVAPRQDSYNEQFF.